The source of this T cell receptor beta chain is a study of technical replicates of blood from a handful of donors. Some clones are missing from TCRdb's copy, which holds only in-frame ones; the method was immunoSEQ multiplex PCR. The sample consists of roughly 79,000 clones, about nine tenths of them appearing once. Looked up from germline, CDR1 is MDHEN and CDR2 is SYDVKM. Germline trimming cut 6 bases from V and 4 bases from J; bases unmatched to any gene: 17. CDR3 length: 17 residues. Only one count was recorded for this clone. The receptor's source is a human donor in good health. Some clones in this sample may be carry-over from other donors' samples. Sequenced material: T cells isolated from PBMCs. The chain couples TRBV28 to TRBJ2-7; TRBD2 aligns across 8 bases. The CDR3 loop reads CASSPSGGSVVLYEQYF. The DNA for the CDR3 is TGTGCCAGCAGCCCATCGGGAGGGAGTGTGGTTCTATACGAGCAGTACTTC. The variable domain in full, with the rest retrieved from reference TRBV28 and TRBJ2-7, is DVKVTQSSRYLVKRTGEKVFLECVQDMDHENMFWYRQDPGLGLRLIYFSYDVKMKEKGDIPEGYSVSREKKERFSLILESASTNQTSMYLCASSPSGGSVVLYEQYFGPGTRLTVT.